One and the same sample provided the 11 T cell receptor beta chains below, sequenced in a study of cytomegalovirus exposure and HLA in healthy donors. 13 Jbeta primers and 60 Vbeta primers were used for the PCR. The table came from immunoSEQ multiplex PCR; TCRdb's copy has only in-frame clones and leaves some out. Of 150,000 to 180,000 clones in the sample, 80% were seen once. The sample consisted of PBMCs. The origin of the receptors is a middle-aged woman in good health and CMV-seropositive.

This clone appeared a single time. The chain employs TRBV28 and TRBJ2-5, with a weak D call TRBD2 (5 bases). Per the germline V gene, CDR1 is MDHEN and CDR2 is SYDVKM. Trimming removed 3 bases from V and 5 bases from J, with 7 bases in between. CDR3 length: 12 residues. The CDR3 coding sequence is TGTGCCAGCAGTTTGGGAGCGGAGACCCAGTACTTC. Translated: CASSLGAETQYF.

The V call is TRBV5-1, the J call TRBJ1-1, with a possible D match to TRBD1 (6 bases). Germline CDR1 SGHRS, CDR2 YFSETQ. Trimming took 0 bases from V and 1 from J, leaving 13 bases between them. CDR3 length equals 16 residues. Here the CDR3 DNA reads TGCGCCAGCAGCTTGGGGGGGGGCTTGACGAACACTGAAGCTTTCTTT. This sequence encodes CASSLGGGLTNTEAFF.

CDR3 sequence reads: CAGRTGGDYGYTF. The CDR3 region has the DNA TGTGCCGGTAGAACAGGGGGCGACTATGGCTACACCTTC. The gene calls are TRBV7-9 and TRBJ1-2; 9 bases line up with TRBD1. CDR3 size: 13 residues. V trimming: 11 bases; J trimming: 3 bases; junction bases outside the gene matches: 7. Germline loops: CDR1 SEHNR, CDR2 FQNEAQ (reference sequence).

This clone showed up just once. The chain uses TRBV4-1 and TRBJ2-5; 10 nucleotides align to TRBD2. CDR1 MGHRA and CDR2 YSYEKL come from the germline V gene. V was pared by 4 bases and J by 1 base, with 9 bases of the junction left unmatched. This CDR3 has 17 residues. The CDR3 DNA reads TGCGCCAGCAGCCCTCGTGGCAGCGGGAGGGGCCAAGAGACCCAGTACTTC. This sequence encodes CASSPRGSGRGQETQYF.

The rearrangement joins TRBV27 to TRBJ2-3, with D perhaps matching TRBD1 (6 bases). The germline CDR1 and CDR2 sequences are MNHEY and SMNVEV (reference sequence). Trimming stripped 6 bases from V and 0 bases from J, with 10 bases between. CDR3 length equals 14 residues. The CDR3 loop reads CASSPRGSTDTQYF. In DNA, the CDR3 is TGTGCCAGCAGCCCCAGGGGAAGCACAGATACGCAGTATTTT.

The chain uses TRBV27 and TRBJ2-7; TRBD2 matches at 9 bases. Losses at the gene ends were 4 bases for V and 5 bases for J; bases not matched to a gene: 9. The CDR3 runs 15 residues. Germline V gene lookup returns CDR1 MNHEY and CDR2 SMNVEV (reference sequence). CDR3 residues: CASSSTAGGLNEQYF. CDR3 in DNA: TGTGCCAGCAGTTCCACAGCGGGAGGCCTCAACGAGCAGTACTTC.

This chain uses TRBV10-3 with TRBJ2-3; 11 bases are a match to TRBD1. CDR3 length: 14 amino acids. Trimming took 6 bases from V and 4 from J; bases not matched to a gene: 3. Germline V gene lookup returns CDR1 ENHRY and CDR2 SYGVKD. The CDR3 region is CAIRPGQGADTQYF. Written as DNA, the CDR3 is TGTGCCATCAGGCCGGGACAGGGGGCAGATACGCAGTATTTT.

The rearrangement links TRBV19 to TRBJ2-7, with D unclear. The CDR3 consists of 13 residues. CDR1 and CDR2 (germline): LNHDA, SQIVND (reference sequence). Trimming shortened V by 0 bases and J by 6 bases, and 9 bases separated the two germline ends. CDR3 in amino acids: CASSIDPPGEQYF. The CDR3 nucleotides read TGTGCCAGTAGTATAGATCCCCCGGGCGAGCAGTACTTC.

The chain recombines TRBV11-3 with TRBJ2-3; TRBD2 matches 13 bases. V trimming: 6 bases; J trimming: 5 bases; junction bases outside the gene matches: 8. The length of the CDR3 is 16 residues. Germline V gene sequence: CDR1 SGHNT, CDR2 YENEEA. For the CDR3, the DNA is TGTGCCAGCAGGTCGGGACTAGCGGGATTGGTAGATACGCAGTATTTT. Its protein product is CASRSGLAGLVDTQYF.

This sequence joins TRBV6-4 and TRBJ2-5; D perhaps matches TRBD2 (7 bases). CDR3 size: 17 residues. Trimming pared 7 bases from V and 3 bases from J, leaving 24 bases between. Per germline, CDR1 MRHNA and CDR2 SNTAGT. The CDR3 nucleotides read TGTGCCAGCACCACCCACGGGCGGGGGCTTAGGAAAGAGACCCAGTACTTC. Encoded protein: CASTTHGRGLRKETQYF.

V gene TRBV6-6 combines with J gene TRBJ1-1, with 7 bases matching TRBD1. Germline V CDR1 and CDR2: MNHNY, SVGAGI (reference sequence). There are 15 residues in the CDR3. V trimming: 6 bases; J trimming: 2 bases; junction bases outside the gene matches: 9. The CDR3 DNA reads TGTGCCAGCAGCCAATCCCGACAGGGCAACACTGAAGCTTTCTTT. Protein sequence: CASSQSRQGNTEAFF.